The 16 T cell receptor beta chains reported below all come from one sample, sequenced in a study of blood T cell repertoires in COVID-19. Using immunoSEQ multiplex PCR, the repertoire was profiled, and TCRdb retains in-frame clones only, with some absent. The table has hundreds of thousands of clones, 87% seen once. The specimen was PBMCs or T cells enriched from blood (not recorded which). These receptors originate from a woman aged 18-29 years with acute COVID-19.

The chain employs TRBV13 and TRBJ1-1, with TRBD1 identical over 7 bases. There are 15 residues in the CDR3. CDR1 and CDR2 (germline): PRHDT, FYEKMQ (reference sequence). V lost 5 bases, J lost 1 base, and 7 bases stayed unmatched. The CDR3 region is CASSPRTGQNTEAFF. The CDR3 nucleotides read TGTGCCAGCAGCCCACGGACAGGACAGAACACTGAAGCTTTCTTT.

The V gene is TRBV3-1 (or the pseudogene TRBV3-2), the J gene TRBJ2-5, with TRBD2 identical over 7 bases. Germline CDR1 reads LGHDT; CDR2 reads YNNKEL (reference sequence). The CDR3 contains 14 residues. Trimming cost V 0 bases and J 2 bases; bases outside gene matches: 0. In DNA, the CDR3 is TGTGCCAGCAGCCAAGAAGCGGGGCAAGAGACCCAGTACTTC. Translation gives CASSQEAGQETQYF.

This chain joins TRBV19 and TRBJ1-1; D might be TRBD1 (6 bases). Germline V gene data show CDR1 as LNHDA and CDR2 as SQIVND (reference sequence). This CDR3 is 16 amino acids long. The ends were cut back, 10 bases at V and 1 base at J, with 22 bases in the middle. Written as DNA, the CDR3 is TGTGCCACTGCCACCGTGGGCGGGGGCCCGAACACTGAAGCTTTCTTT. It translates to CATATVGGGPNTEAFF. The full variable domain, rest sourced from reference TRBV19 and TRBJ1-1, is DGGITQSPKYLFRKEGQNVTLSCEQNLNHDAMYWYRQDPGQGLRLIYYSQIVNDFQKGDIAEGYSVSREKKESFPLTVTSAQKNPTAFYLCATATVGGGPNTEAFFGQGTRLTVV.

The rearrangement links TRBV19 to TRBJ1-1; 9 nucleotides line up with TRBD1. CDR3 length equals 14 residues. CDR1 and CDR2 (germline): LNHDA, SQIVND (reference sequence). With V trimmed by 4 bases and J by 2 bases, 2 bases remained unmatched. In DNA form, the CDR3 reads TGTGCCAGTAGTACGGACAGGGGAAACACTGAAGCTTTCTTT. This translates into CASSTDRGNTEAFF.

In this sample, this clone turned up once. Distinct nucleotide sequences in the sample also encode this CDR3. The rearrangement uses TRBV11-2 and TRBJ1-1, with 10 bases matching TRBD1. There are 14 residues in the CDR3. Losses at the gene ends were 5 bases for V and 0 bases for J; bases not matched to a gene: 0. Germline V CDR1 and CDR2: SGHAT, FQNNGV. The CDR3 here is CASSGQGVNTEAFF. As DNA, the CDR3 is TGTGCCAGCAGCGGACAGGGGGTGAACACTGAAGCTTTCTTT.

This clone was seen just once. The rearrangement joins TRBV28 to TRBJ2-7; 8 bases map to TRBD1. Unmatched junction bases numbered 3, after V lost 2 bases and J lost 3 bases. This CDR3 is 14 amino acids long. Germline CDR1 and CDR2: MDHEN and SYDVKM. The CDR3 DNA is TGTGCCAGCAGTTTACCGGGACAGGTCTACGAGCAGTACTTC. Its translation is CASSLPGQVYEQYF.

The chain recombines TRBV5-1 with TRBJ2-5; 9 bases match TRBD2. Trimming took 2 bases from V and 2 from J; bases not matched to a gene: 10. The CDR3 covers 17 residues. Per germline, CDR1 SGHRS and CDR2 YFSETQ. DNA of the CDR3: TGCGCCAGCAGCTTAAATGGCGGGGGGGCCGGGCAAGAGACCCAGTACTTC. Protein sequence: CASSLNGGGAGQETQYF.

The V gene is TRBV27, the J gene TRBJ2-7; D gene unclear. V gave up 0 bases and J gave up 2 bases, with 11 bases separating them. The CDR3 is made up of 15 amino acids. Looked up from germline, CDR1 is MNHEY and CDR2 is SMNVEV (reference sequence). The CDR3 region is CASSLSPQVPYEQYF. The CDR3 DNA sequence: TGTGCCAGCAGTTTATCCCCGCAGGTCCCCTACGAGCAGTACTTC.

The genes are TRBV19 and TRBJ1-5, with no clear D. The V gene lost 3 bases and the J gene lost 0 bases, with 6 bases spanning the gap. This CDR3 spans 14 amino acids. Germline values: CDR1 LNHDA, CDR2 SQIVND (reference sequence). The CDR3 is CASSIEYSNQPQHF. CDR3 sequence (DNA): TGTGCCAGTAGTATTGAGTATAGCAATCAGCCCCAGCATTTT.

This rearrangement joins TRBV13 to TRBJ2-2; 9 bases match TRBD2. The CDR3 sequence is 16 residues long. V was pared by 4 bases and J by 3 bases, with 6 bases of the junction left unmatched. Germline V gene sequence: CDR1 PRHDT, CDR2 FYEKMQ (reference sequence). The chain's CDR3 is CASSSRLAEDTGELFF. As DNA, the CDR3 is TGTGCCAGCAGCTCCAGACTAGCGGAGGACACCGGGGAGCTGTTTTTT.

This chain connects TRBV19 to TRBJ2-3; 7 bases match TRBD2. CDR3 length equals 16 residues. The V segment lost 1 base and the J segment 5 bases; nucleotides outside the gene matches: 9. Germline V gene data show CDR1 as LNHDA and CDR2 as SQIVND (reference sequence). The CDR3 sequence is CASSIAGTTILDTQYF. In nucleotides, the CDR3 is TGTGCCAGTAGTATAGCCGGGACTACGATTTTAGATACGCAGTATTTT. Filled out from reference TRBV19 and TRBJ2-3, the complete variable domain reads DGGITQSPKYLFRKEGQNVTLSCEQNLNHDAMYWYRQDPGQGLRLIYYSQIVNDFQKGDIAEGYSVSREKKESFPLTVTSAQKNPTAFYLCASSIAGTTILDTQYFGPGTRLTVL.

The rearrangement uses TRBV7-2 and TRBJ2-7; TRBD1 is a possible D gene (6 bases). V dropped 5 bases and J dropped 2 bases, with 19 bases sitting between them. From germline, CDR1 is SGHTA and CDR2 FQGNSA. The CDR3 contains 16 residues. The CDR3 protein is CASSASGTRGTYEQYF. The CDR3 coding sequence is TGTGCCAGCAGCGCCTCGGGGACAAGAGGAACCTACGAGCAGTACTTC.

The chain carries TRBV19 and TRBJ2-3; TRBD1 agrees at 9 bases. The CDR3 covers 14 residues. Germline V gene sequence: CDR1 LNHDA, CDR2 SQIVND (reference sequence). J was trimmed by 9 bases and V by 5 bases; bases with no gene match: 9. This CDR3 is CASSVRQGGDTQYF. The CDR3, as DNA: TGTGCCAGTAGTGTTCGACAGGGGGGAGACACGCAGTATTTT.

This chain joins TRBV21-1 and TRBJ2-5; TRBD1 is the table's D call and was not checked against the DNA. TRBV21-1 has pseudogene status. This CDR3 is built from 16 residues. The CDR3 DNA reads as TGTGCCAGCAGCCCCCGTCGGGACAGTAATCAAGAGACCCAGTACTTC. Protein: CASSPRRDSNQETQYF.

The rearrangement joins TRBV3-1 (or the pseudogene TRBV3-2) to TRBJ2-7; 8 nucleotides agree with TRBD1. Germline CDR1 and CDR2: LGHDT and YNNKEL (reference sequence). The CDR3 covers 15 residues. V shed 1 base and J 7 bases; nucleotides not matched to a gene: 9. CDR3 amino acids: CASSQGQGPSIEQYF. CDR3 sequence (DNA): TGTGCCAGCAGCCAAGGACAGGGGCCTTCGATTGAGCAGTACTTC.

This chain links TRBV3-1 (or the pseudogene TRBV3-2) with TRBJ1-1; D ambiguous. CDR3 length: 17 amino acids. Per the germline V gene, CDR1 is LGHDT and CDR2 is YNNKEL (reference sequence). V gave up 0 bases and J gave up 6 bases, with 20 bases separating them. The CDR3 loop reads CASSQDGVTPRGAEAFF. CDR3 nucleotide sequence: TGTGCCAGCAGCCAAGATGGTGTTACACCAAGAGGAGCTGAAGCTTTCTTT.